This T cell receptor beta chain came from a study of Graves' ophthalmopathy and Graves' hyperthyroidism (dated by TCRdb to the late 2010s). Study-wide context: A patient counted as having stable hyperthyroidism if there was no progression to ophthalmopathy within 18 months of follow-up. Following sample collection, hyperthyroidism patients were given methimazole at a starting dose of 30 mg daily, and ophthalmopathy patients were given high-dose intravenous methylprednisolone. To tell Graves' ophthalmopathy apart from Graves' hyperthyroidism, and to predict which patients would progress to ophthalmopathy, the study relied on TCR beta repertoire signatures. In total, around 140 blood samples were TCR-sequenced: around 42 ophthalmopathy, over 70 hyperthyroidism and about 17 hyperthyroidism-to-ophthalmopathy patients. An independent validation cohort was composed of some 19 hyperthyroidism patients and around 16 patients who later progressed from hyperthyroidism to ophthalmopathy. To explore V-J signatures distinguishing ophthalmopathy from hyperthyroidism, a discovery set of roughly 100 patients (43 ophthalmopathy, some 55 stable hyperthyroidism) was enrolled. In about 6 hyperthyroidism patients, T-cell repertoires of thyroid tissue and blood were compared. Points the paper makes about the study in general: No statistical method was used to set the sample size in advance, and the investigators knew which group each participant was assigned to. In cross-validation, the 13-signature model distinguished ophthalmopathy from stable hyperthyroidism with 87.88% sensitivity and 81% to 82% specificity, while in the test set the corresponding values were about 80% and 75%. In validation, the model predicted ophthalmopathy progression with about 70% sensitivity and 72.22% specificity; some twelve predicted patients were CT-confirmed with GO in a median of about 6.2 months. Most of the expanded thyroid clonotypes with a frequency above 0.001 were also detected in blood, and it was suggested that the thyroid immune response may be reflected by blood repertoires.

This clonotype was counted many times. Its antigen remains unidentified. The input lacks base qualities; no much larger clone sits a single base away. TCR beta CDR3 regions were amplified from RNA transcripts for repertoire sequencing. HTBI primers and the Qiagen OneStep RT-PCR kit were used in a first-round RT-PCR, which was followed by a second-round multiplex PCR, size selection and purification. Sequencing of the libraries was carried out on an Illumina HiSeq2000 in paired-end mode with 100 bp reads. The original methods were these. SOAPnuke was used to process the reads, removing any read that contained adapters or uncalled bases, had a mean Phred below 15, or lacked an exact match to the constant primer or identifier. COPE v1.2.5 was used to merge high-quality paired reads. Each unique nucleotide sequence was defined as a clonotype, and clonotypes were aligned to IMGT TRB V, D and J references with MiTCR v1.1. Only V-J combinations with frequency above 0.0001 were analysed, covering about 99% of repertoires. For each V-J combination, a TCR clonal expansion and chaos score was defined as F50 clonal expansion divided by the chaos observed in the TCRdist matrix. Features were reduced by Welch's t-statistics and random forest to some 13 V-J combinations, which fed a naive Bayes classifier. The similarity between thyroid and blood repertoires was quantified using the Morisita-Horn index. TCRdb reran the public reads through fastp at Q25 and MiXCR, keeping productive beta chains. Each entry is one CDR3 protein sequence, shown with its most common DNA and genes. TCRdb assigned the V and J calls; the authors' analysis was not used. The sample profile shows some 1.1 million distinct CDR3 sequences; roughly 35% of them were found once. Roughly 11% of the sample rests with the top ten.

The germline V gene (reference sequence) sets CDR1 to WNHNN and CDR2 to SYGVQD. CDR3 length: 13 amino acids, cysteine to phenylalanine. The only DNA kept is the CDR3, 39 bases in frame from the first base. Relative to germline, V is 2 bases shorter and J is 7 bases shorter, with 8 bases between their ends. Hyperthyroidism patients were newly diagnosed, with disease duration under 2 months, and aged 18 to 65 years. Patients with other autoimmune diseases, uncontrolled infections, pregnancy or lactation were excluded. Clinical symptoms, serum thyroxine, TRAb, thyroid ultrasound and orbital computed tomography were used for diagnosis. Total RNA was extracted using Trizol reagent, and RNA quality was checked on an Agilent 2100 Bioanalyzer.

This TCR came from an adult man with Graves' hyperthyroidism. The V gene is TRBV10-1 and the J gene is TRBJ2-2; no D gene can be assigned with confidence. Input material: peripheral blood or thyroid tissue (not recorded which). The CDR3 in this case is CASSEHWNGELFF. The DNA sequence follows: TGCGCCAGCAGTGAGCACTGGAACGGGGAGCTGTTTTTT.